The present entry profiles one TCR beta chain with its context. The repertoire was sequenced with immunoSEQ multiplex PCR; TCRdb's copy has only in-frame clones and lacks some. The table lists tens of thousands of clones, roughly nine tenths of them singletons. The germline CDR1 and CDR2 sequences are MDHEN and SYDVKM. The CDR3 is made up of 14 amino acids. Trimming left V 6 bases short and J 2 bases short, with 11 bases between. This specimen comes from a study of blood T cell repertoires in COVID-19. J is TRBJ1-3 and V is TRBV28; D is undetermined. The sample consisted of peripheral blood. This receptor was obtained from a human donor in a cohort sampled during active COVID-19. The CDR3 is CASRPPSAGNTIYF. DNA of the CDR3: TGTGCCAGCAGACCCCCCTCAGCTGGAAACACCATATATTTT. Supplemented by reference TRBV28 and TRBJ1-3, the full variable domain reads DVKVTQSSRYLVKRTGEKVFLECVQDMDHENMFWYRQDPGLGLRLIYFSYDVKMKEKGDIPEGYSVSREKKERFSLILESASTNQTSMYLCASRPPSAGNTIYFGEGSWLTVV.